This T cell receptor beta chain was sequenced during a study of blood T cell repertoires in COVID-19. This clone was detected once. Repertoires were generated with immunoSEQ multiplex PCR, while TCRdb's copy carries only in-frame clones and drops some. The sample holds around 260,000 clones; approximately 86% are singletons and the top ten take roughly 4%. CDR1 MDHEN and CDR2 SYDVKM come from the germline V gene. Trimming left V 1 base short and J 2 bases short, with 9 bases between. The CDR3 sequence is 15 residues long. This sequence originates from a man between 18 and 35 years old with active or convalescent COVID-19. Sequenced: peripheral blood. The rearrangement uses TRBV28 and TRBJ1-3; perhaps TRBD1 as D (6 bases). The CDR3 region is CASSLYEGAGNTIYF. The CDR3 coding sequence is TGTGCCAGCAGTTTATATGAGGGGGCTGGAAACACCATATATTTT. The full variable domain, completed using reference TRBV28 and TRBJ1-3, is DVKVTQSSRYLVKRTGEKVFLECVQDMDHENMFWYRQDPGLGLRLIYFSYDVKMKEKGDIPEGYSVSREKKERFSLILESASTNQTSMYLCASSLYEGAGNTIYFGEGSWLTVV.